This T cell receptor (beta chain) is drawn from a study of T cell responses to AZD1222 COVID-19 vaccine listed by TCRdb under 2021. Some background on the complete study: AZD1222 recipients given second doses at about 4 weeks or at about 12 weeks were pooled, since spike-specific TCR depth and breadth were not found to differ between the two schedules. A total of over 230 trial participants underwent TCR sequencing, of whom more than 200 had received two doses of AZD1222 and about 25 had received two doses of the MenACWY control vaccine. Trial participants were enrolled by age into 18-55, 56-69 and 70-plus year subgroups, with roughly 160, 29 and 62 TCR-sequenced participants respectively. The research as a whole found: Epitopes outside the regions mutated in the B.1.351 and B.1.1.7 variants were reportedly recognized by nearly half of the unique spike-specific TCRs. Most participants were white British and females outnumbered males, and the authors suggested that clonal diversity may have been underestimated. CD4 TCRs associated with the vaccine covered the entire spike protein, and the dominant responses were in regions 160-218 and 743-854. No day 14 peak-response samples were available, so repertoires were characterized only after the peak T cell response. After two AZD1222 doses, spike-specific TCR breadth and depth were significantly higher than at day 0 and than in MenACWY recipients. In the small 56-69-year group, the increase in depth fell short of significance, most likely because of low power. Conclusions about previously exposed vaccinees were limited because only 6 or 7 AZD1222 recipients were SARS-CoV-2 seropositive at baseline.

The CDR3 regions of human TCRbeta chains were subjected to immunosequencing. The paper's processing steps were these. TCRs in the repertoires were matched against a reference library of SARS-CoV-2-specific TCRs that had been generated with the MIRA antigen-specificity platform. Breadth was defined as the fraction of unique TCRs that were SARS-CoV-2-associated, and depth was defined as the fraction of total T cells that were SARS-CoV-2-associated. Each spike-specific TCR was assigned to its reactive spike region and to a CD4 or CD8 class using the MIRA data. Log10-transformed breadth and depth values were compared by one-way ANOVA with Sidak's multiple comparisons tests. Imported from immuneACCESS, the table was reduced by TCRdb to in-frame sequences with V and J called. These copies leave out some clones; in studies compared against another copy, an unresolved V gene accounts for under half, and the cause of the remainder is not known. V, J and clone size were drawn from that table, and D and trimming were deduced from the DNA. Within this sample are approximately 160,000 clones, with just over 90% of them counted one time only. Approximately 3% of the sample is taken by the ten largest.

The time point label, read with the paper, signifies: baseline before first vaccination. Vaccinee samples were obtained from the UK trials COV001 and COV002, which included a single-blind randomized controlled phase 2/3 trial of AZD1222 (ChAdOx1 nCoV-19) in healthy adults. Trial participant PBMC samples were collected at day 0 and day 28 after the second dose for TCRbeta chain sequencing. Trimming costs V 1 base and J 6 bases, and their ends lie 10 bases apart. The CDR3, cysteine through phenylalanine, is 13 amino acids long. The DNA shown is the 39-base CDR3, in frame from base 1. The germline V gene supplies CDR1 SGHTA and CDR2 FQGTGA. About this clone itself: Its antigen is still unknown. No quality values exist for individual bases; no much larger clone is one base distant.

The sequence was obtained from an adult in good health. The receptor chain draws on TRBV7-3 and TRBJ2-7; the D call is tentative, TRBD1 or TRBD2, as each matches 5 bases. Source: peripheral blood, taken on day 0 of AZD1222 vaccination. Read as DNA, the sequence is TGTGCCAGCAGCTTAATGGGGGTTGGCGAGCAGTACTTC. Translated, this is CASSLMGVGEQYF.